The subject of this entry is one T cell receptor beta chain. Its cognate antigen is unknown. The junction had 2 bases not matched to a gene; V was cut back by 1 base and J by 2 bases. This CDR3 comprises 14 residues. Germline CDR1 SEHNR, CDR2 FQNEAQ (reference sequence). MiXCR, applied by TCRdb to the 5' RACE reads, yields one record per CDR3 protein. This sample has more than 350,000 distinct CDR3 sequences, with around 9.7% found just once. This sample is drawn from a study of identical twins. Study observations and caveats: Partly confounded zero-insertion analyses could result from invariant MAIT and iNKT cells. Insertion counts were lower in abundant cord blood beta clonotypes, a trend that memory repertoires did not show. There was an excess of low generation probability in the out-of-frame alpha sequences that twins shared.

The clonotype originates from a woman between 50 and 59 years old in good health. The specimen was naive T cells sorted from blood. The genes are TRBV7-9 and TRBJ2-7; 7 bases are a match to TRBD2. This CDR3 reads CASSLVAGAYEQYF. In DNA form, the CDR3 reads TGTGCCAGCAGCTTAGTTGCGGGGGCCTACGAGCAGTACTTC.